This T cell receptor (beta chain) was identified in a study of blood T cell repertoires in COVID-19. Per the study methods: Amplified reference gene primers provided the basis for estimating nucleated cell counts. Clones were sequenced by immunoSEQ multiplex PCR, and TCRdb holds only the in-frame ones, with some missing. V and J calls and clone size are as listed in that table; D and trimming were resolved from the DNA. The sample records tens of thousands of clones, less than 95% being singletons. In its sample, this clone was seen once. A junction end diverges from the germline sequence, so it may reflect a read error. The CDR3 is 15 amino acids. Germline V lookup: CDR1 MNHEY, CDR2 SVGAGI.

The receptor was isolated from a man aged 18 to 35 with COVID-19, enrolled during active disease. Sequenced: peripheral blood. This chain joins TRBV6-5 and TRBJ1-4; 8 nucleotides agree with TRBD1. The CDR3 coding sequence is TGTGCCAGCAGTAAGGACAGGGAGTACAATGAAAAACTGCTTTTT. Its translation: CASSKDREYNEKLLF.